These 13 T cell receptor beta chains came from one sample sequenced in a study of Ad26.COV2.S vaccination and SARS-CoV-2 variants. Treatment described: 15 to 20 received Ad26.COV2.S at low or high dose, single or two shots; roughly five received placebo; per-sample allocation not given. The study sampled participants on day 63 after the first vaccine or placebo injection. Using immunoSEQ multiplex PCR, the repertoire was profiled, and TCRdb retains in-frame clones only, with some absent. The sample has 350,000 to 400,000 clones, around 91% seen once; the top ten hold around 1.9%. This specimen was peripheral blood, taken in a trial of Ad26.COV2.S vaccine versus placebo. The receptor source for this set is a person aged 18-65 years who received the Ad26.COV2.S COVID-19 vaccine or a placebo.

V and J are TRBV7-8 and TRBJ1-2; a possible D gene is TRBD1 (5 bases). The CDR3 runs to 13 residues. V was shortened by 1 base and J by 5 bases, with 8 bases between the two germline ends. The germline CDR1 and CDR2 sequences are SGHVS and FQNEAQ. CDR3 sequence: CASSLGDLYGYTF. The CDR3 DNA sequence: TGTGCCAGCAGCTTAGGGGACCTTTATGGCTACACCTTC.

This chain links TRBV3-1 (or the pseudogene TRBV3-2) with TRBJ2-7; the D is unclear. The V end lost 7 bases, the J end lost 6 bases, and 19 bases lay between the germline ends. Germline V CDR1 and CDR2: LGHDT, YNNKEL (reference sequence). This CDR3 spans 14 amino acids. The CDR3 DNA sequence: TGTGCCAGCACCCTGGGCACCCAATTTGGCGAGCAGTACTTC. It specifies CASTLGTQFGEQYF.

This chain's CDR3 is CASSQDLVRASGAYNEQFF. As DNA, the CDR3 is TGTGCCAGCAGCCAAGACCTGGTTAGGGCTAGCGGAGCTTACAATGAGCAGTTCTTC. This chain joins TRBV3-1 (or the pseudogene TRBV3-2) and TRBJ2-1; 7 bases are a match to TRBD2. The CDR3 consists of 19 residues. CDR1 and CDR2 (germline): LGHDT, YNNKEL (reference sequence). The junction had 15 bases not matched to a gene; V was cut back by 0 bases and J by 4 bases.

The chain recombines TRBV5-1 with TRBJ2-1; 13 bases fit TRBD2. Germline V gene lookup returns CDR1 SGHRS and CDR2 YFSETQ. This CDR3 comprises 16 residues. Trimming cost V 0 bases and J 7 bases; bases outside gene matches: 4. CDR3 protein: CASSLAVGLAGNEQFF. The DNA of the CDR3 is TGCGCCAGCAGCTTGGCTGTGGGACTAGCGGGAAATGAGCAGTTCTTC.

This rearrangement joins TRBV28 to TRBJ2-5; possibly TRBD2 for D (7 bases). The CDR3 has 14 amino acids. V lost 8 bases, J lost 2 bases, and 15 bases lay in between. The germline CDR1 and CDR2 sequences are MDHEN and SYDVKM. The CDR3 reads CASASGGHQETQYF. CDR3 nucleotides: TGTGCCAGCGCCTCCGGGGGGCATCAAGAGACCCAGTACTTC.

J is TRBJ2-2 and V is TRBV6-5; unclear D gene. V lost 7 bases and J lost 0, with 9 bases in between. Germline loops: CDR1 MNHEY, CDR2 SVGAGI. CDR3 length equals 14 residues. The CDR3 sequence is CASIKLPNTGELFF. CDR3 in DNA: TGTGCCAGCATCAAACTCCCGAACACCGGGGAGCTGTTTTTT.

This chain joins TRBV3-1 (or the pseudogene TRBV3-2) and TRBJ2-7, with 8 bases matching TRBD1. CDR1 and CDR2 from the germline V gene are LGHDT and YNNKEL (reference sequence). Trimming removed 3 bases from V and 2 bases from J; junction bases left unmatched: 6. This CDR3 region has 15 residues. The CDR3 is CASSQAAQGAYEQYF. The CDR3 region has the DNA TGTGCCAGCAGCCAGGCGGCACAGGGGGCCTACGAGCAGTACTTC.

A remark on this clone: Other DNA sequences in this specimen translate into the identical CDR3. This chain links TRBV6-4 with TRBJ2-3; D ambiguous. The CDR3 has 13 residues. Trimming took off 2 bases at V and 3 bases at J, with 6 bases between the two ends. Germline loops: CDR1 MRHNA, CDR2 SNTAGT. The CDR3 loop reads CASSDRVTDTQYF. The CDR3 bases are TGTGCCAGCAGTGACAGGGTGACAGATACGCAGTATTTT.

V gene TRBV4-3 combines with J gene TRBJ2-1, with D tentatively TRBD1 or TRBD2 (6 bases each). V was pared by 2 bases and J by 8 bases, with 19 bases between. CDR1 and CDR2 from the germline V gene are LGHNA and YSLEER. The CDR3 is 16 residues long. The CDR3 reads CASSQRTRRGADEQFF. The CDR3 DNA follows: TGCGCCAGCAGCCAAAGGACTCGGAGGGGGGCTGATGAGCAGTTCTTC.

This sequence joins TRBV6-5 and TRBJ2-2, with TRBD2 matching 9 bases. Unmatched junction bases numbered 1, after V lost 5 bases and J lost 0 bases. The CDR3 is made up of 15 amino acids. Per the germline V gene, CDR1 is MNHEY and CDR2 is SVGAGI. The CDR3 DNA is TGTGCCAGCAGTCGACTAGCGGCGAACACCGGGGAGCTGTTTTTT. As protein: CASSRLAANTGELFF.

V is TRBV29-1 and J is TRBJ1-3, with D hard to call. V dropped 5 bases and J dropped 11 bases, with 16 bases sitting between them. Looked up from germline, CDR1 is SQVTM and CDR2 is ANQGSEA. The CDR3 runs 12 residues. CDR3 nucleotide sequence: TGCAGCGTTAGAATTTCGGGGAGCTCCATATATTTT. Translation gives CSVRISGSSIYF.

J is TRBJ2-1 and V is TRBV7-3; D tentatively fits TRBD1 or TRBD2 (5 bases each). The CDR3 sequence is 16 residues long. CDR1 and CDR2 from the germline V gene are SGHTA and FQGTGA. V was trimmed by 2 bases and J by 7 bases, leaving 18 bases between them. As DNA, the CDR3 is TGTGCCAGCAGCTTATATAGAGGGGTAGAAGCGAATGAGCAGTTCTTC. Its protein is CASSLYRGVEANEQFF.

The V call is TRBV5-5, the J call TRBJ1-5; D is unresolved. Per the germline V gene, CDR1 is SGHKS and CDR2 is YYEKEE (reference sequence). The CDR3 loop spans 15 amino acids. V was clipped by 4 bases and J by 3 bases, with 14 bases between them. The CDR3 spells CASSRDPGLNQPQHF. The CDR3 coding sequence is TGTGCCAGCAGCAGAGACCCGGGCCTCAATCAGCCCCAGCATTTT.